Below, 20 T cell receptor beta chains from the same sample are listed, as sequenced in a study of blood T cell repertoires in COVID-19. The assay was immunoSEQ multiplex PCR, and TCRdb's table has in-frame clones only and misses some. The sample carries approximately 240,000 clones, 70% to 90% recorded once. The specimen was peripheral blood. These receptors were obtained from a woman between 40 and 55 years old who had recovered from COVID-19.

The CDR3 protein is CASRRYVGGVSNTGELFF. The CDR3 DNA is TGTGCCAGCAGACGTTACGTAGGGGGGGTTTCGAACACCGGGGAGCTGTTTTTT. V and J are TRBV11-2 and TRBJ2-2; D perhaps matches TRBD2 (7 bases). Germline V lookup: CDR1 SGHAT, CDR2 FQNNGV. The CDR3 is 18 amino acids. Trimming shortened V by 6 bases and J by 0 bases, and 20 bases separated the two germline ends.

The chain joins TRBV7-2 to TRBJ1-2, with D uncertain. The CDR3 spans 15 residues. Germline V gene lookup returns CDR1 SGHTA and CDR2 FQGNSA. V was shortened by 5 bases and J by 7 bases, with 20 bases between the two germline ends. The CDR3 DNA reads TGTGCCAGCAGCATCGTGGGCCCCCGCTTAGGTGGCTACACCTTC. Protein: CASSIVGPRLGGYTF.

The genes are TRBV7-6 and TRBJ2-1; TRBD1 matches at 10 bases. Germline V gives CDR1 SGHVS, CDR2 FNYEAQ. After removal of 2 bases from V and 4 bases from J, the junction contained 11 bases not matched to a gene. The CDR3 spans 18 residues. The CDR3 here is CASSLSPHPGQGYNEQFF. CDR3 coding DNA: TGTGCCAGCAGCTTAAGCCCTCATCCGGGACAGGGGTACAATGAGCAGTTCTTC. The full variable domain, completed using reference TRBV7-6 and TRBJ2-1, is GAGVSQSPRYKVTKRGQDVALRCDPISGHVSLYWYRQALGQGPEFLTYFNYEAQQDKSGLPNDRFSAERPEGSISTLTIQRTEQRDSAMYRCASSLSPHPGQGYNEQFFGPGTRLTVL.

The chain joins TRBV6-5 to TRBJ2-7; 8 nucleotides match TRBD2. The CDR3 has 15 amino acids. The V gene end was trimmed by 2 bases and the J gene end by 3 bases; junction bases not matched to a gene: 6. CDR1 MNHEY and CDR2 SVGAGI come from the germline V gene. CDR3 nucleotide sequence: TGTGCCAGCAGTTACATGGCTAGCGGGCGCTACGAGCAGTACTTC. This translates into CASSYMASGRYEQYF.

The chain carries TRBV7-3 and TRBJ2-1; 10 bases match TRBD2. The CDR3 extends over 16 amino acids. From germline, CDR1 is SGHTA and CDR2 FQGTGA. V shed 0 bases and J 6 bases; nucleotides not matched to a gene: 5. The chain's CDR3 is CASSLTSGGLGNEQFF. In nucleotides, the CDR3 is TGTGCCAGCAGCTTAACTAGCGGGGGGCTCGGCAATGAGCAGTTCTTC.

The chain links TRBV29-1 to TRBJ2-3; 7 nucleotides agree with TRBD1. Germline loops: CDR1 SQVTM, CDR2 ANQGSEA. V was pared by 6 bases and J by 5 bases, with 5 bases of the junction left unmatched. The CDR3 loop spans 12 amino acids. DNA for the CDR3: TGCAGCGTGGAACCAGGGGGAGATACGCAGTATTTT. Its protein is CSVEPGGDTQYF.

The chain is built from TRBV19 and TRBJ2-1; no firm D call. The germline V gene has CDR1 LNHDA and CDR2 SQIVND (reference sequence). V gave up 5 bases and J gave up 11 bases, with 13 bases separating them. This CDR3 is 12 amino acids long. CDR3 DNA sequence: TGTGCCAGTAGTGCCGCCCCGGTTCAGCAGTTCTTC. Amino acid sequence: CASSAAPVQQFF.

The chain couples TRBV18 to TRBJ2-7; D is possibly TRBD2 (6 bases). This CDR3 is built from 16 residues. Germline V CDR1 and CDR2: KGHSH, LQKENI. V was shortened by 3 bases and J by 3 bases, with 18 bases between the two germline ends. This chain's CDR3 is CASSPGRGFGSYEQYF. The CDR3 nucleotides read TGTGCCAGCTCACCCGGTCGGGGTTTCGGGAGCTACGAGCAGTACTTC.

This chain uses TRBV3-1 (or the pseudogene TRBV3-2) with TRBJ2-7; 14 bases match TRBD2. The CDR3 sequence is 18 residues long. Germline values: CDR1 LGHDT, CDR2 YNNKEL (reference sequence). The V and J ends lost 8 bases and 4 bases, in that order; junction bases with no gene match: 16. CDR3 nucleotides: TGTGCCAGCTCACCTTCTCGGGCCGGGACTAGCGGGAGTTACGAGCAGTACTTC. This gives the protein CASSPSRAGTSGSYEQYF.

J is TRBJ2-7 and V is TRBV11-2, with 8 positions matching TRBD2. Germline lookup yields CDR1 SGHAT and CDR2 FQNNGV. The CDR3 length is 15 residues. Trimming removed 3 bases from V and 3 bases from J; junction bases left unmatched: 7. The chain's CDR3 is CASSFSGKGFYEQYF. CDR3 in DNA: TGTGCCAGCAGCTTTAGCGGGAAGGGGTTCTACGAGCAGTACTTC.

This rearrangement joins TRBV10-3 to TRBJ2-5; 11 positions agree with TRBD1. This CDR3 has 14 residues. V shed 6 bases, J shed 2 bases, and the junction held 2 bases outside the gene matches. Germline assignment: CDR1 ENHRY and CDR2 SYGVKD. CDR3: CAIRRDRGQETQYF. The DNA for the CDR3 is TGTGCCATCAGGAGGGACAGGGGGCAAGAGACCCAGTACTTC.

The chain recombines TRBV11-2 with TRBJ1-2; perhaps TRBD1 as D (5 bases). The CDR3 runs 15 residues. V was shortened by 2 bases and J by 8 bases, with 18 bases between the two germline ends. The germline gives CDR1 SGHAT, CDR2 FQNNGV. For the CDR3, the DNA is TGTGCCAGCAGCTTACGGGGGGTGGTACACACGGGCTACACCTTC. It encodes CASSLRGVVHTGYTF.

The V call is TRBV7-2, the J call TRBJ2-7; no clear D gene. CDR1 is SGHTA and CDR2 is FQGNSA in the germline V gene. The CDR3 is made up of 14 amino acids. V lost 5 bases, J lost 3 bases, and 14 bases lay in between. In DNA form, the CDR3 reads TGTGCCAGCAGCGCCACACGCAGGAACTACGAGCAGTACTTC. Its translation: CASSATRRNYEQYF.

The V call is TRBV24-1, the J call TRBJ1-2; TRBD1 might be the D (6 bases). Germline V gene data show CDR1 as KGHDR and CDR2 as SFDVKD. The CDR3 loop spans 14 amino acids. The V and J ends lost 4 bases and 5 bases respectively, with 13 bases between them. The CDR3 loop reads CATSDPGQIYGYTF. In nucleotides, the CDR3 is TGTGCCACCAGTGACCCTGGACAGATTTATGGCTACACCTTC.

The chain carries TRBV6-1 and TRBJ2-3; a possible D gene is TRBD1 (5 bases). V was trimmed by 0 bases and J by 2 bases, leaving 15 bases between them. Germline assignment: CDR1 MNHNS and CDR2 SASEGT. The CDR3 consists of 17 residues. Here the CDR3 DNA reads TGTGCCAGCAGTGAAGCGCGGCAGGGCGCGTACACAGATACGCAGTATTTT. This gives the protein CASSEARQGAYTDTQYF.

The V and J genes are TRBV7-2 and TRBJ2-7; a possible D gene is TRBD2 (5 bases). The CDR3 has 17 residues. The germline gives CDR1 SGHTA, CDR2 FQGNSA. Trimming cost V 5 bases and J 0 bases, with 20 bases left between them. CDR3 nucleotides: TGTGCCAGCAGCCCCCCATTTCGGGTGGGGAGCTCCTACGAGCAGTACTTC. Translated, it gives CASSPPFRVGSSYEQYF.

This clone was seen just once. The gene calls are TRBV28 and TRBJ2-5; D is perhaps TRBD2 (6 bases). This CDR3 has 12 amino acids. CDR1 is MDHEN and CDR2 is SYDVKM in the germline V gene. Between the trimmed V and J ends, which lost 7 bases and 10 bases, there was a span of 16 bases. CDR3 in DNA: TGTGCCAGCAACACTGGGGGGAGAGACCAGTACTTC. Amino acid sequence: CASNTGGRDQYF.

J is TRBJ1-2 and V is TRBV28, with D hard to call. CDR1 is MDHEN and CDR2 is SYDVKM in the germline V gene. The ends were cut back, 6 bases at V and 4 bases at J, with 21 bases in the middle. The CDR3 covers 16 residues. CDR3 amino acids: CASSRNSGLGRYGYTF. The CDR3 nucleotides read TGTGCCAGCAGCCGCAACTCAGGTTTGGGTCGCTATGGCTACACCTTC.

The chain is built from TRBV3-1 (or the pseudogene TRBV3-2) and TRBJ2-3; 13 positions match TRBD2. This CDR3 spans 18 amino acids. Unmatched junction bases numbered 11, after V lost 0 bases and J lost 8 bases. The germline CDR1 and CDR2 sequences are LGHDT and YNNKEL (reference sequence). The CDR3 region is CASSQERGLAGMWGTQYF. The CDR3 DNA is TGTGCCAGCAGCCAAGAAAGGGGACTAGCGGGAATGTGGGGTACGCAGTATTTT.

The DNA for the CDR3 is TGTGCCAGCAGTCCCTACGACGTGCGGGAGGGCGGGGCAGATACGCAGTATTTT. The encoded protein is CASSPYDVREGGADTQYF. The chain uses TRBV6-2 or TRBV6-3 and TRBJ2-3; 9 bases agree with TRBD2. The CDR3 is 18 residues long. The germline gives CDR1 MNHEY, CDR2 SVGEGT. The V segment lost 5 bases and the J segment 4 bases; nucleotides outside the gene matches: 16.